These T cell receptor beta chains were read from a single sample in a study of T cells in Graves' hyperthyroidism and ophthalmopathy. One entry per CDR3 protein results from TCRdb running MiXCR on the multiplex PCR reads. The data contain some 350,000 distinct CDR3 sequences, approximately 14% of them singletons. Sequenced: blood. The receptors were sampled from a woman in her sixties with Graves' ophthalmopathy. Each CDR3 is given with its conserved first and last residue. A D gene is named only where the DNA matches it firmly. Where a row states a size, it is once, few, many or the class of an expanded clone; other rows omit it.

>TRBJ1-3|.|.|TRBV5-1
CASSLSTGTTGNTIYF
TGCGCCAGCAGCTTGAGTACGGGCACTACGGGAAACACCATATATTTT
>TRBJ1-4|.|few|TRBV11-2
CASSPGPNEKLFF
TGTGCCAGCAGCCCGGGGCCTAATGAAAAACTGTTTTTT
>TRBJ1-4|TRBD1|.|TRBV7-6
CASSLGTGKYEKLFF
TGTGCCAGCAGCTTGGGGACAGGGAAGTATGAAAAACTGTTTTTT
>TRBJ2-7|TRBD1|.|TRBV27
CASSLFGIGGYQSYEQYF
TGTGCCAGCAGTTTATTTGGTATAGGGGGCTACCAATCCTACGAGCAGTACTTC
>TRBJ1-2|.|many|TRBV12-3/TRBV12-4
CASSPVVAGENNYGYTF
TGTGCCAGCAGTCCAGTCGTTGCGGGGGAGAATAACTATGGCTACACCTTC
>TRBJ1-1|TRBD1|many|TRBV6-5
CASSYQGGMNTEAFF
TGTGCCAGCAGTTACCAGGGGGGGATGAACACTGAAGCTTTCTTT
>TRBJ1-1|.|many|TRBV3-1
CASSRAPGLQAFF
TGTGCCAGCAGCCGCGCACCGGGACTACAAGCTTTCTTT
>TRBJ2-6|.|many|TRBV9
CASSVARSGANVLTF
TGTGCCAGCAGCGTAGCTCGCTCTGGGGCCAACGTCCTGACTTTC
>TRBJ1-2|.|many|TRBV28
CASSFSRGMGGYGYTF
TGTGCCAGCAGTTTTTCCCGGGGGATGGGAGGCTATGGCTACACCTTC
>TRBJ2-1|.|many|TRBV2
CASSDRGFYNEQFF
TGTGCCAGCAGTGACAGGGGTTTCTACAATGAGCAGTTCTTC
>TRBJ2-3|TRBD2|.|TRBV25-1
CASSESREGGDTQYF
TGTGCCAGCAGTGAAAGTCGGGAGGGAGGGGATACGCAGTATTTT
>TRBJ2-7|TRBD1|many|TRBV15
CATSTDRGEQYF
TGTGCCACCAGCACGGACAGGGGTGAGCAGTACTTC
>TRBJ2-2|TRBD2|many|TRBV7-3
CASSSLGGSGTGELFF
TGTGCCAGCAGCTCCCTTGGCGGGAGCGGGACCGGGGAGCTGTTTTTT
>TRBJ1-3|.|few|TRBV5-1
CASSPLDSRNTIYF
TGCGCCAGCAGCCCGCTGGACAGCCGAAACACCATATATTTT
>TRBJ1-1|.|.|TRBV2
CASMIIGNTEAFF
TGTGCCAGCATGATTATCGGAAACACTGAAGCTTTCTTT
>TRBJ2-7|TRBD2|few|TRBV5-1
CASRPNGGGGPHEQYF
TGCGCCAGCAGGCCGAACGGGGGGGGAGGGCCTCACGAGCAGTACTTC
>TRBJ1-2|TRBD1|many|TRBV28
CASRDRGRGYGYTF
TGTGCCAGCAGAGACAGGGGGCGGGGGTATGGCTACACCTTC
>TRBJ1-1|.|many|TRBV18
CASSPPGNTEAFF
TGTGCCAGCTCACCACCGGGGAACACTGAAGCTTTCTTT
>TRBJ2-3|TRBD2|many|TRBV5-1
CASSPGTSGSADTQYF
TGCGCCAGCAGCCCAGGGACTAGCGGGAGCGCAGATACGCAGTATTTT
>TRBJ1-5|.|many|TRBV6-2/TRBV6-3
CASSPGQLTPQHF
TGTGCCAGCAGCCCGGGCCAGCTCACGCCCCAGCATTTT
>TRBJ2-5|TRBD2|.|TRBV20-1
CSARDPTSGRPQETQYF
TGCAGTGCTAGAGATCCGACTAGCGGGAGGCCCCAAGAGACCCAGTACTTC
>TRBJ2-1|TRBD2|few|TRBV20-1
CSARVGLAGVKGGQFF
TGCAGTGCTAGAGTTGGACTAGCGGGAGTTAAGGGGGGGCAGTTCTTC
>TRBJ2-7|TRBD2|many|TRBV20-1
CSASGTSNFYEQYF
TGCAGTGCTAGTGGGACTAGCAACTTCTACGAGCAGTACTTC
>TRBJ2-2|.|many|TRBV2
CASSESGVITGELFF
TGTGCCAGCAGTGAAAGTGGGGTGATCACCGGGGAGCTGTTTTTT
>TRBJ1-1|.|many|TRBV2
CASIGGLGTEAFF
TGTGCCAGCATCGGGGGTCTTGGCACTGAAGCTTTCTTT
>TRBJ2-5|.|many|TRBV20-1
CSASGTGIGETQYF
TGCAGTGCCTCGGGTACCGGCATTGGGGAGACCCAGTACTTC
>TRBJ2-3|TRBD2|many|TRBV10-3
CAISPGLATDTQYF
TGTGCCATCAGCCCGGGACTAGCAACCGATACGCAGTATTTT
>TRBJ1-5|TRBD1|many|TRBV28
CASRPQGGKNQPQHF
TGTGCCAGCAGGCCTCAGGGGGGGAAGAATCAGCCCCAGCATTTT